This T cell receptor beta chain derives from a study of T cell changes during pregnancy in multiple sclerosis. Sequencing was performed with immunoSEQ multiplex PCR; in TCRdb, only in-frame clones are kept and a portion is missing. The profile shows tens of thousands of clones, approximately 90% of them singletons. The V gene lost 3 bases and the J gene lost 3 bases, with 15 bases spanning the gap. This CDR3 is built from 15 residues. In germline, CDR1 is MNHEY, CDR2 SMNVEV (reference sequence). V gene TRBV27 combines with J gene TRBJ2-7; a possible D gene is TRBD1 (6 bases). This receptor was identified in a female donor with multiple sclerosis, enrolled in a pregnancy study. This material consisted of peripheral blood, taken before pregnancy. Here the CDR3 DNA reads TGTGCCAGCAGTTTTGTTGGGGGCGTAGGCTACGAGCAGTACTTC. Its translation is CASSFVGGVGYEQYF.